This entry lists 32 T cell receptor beta chains sequenced from one sample in a study of graft-versus-host responses after intestinal transplantation. Sequencing was performed with immunoSEQ multiplex PCR; in TCRdb, only in-frame clones are kept and a portion is missing. The table records 84,000 or so clones, about nine tenths of them present only once. These TCRs' antigens remain unknown. The source material was unstimulated CD4+ T cells sorted from spleen or lymph node cells, sampled before intestinal transplant. All receptors come from a human donor who received an intestinal transplant.

The rearrangement uses TRBV19 and TRBJ1-1; D remains unclear. With 3 bases removed from V and 4 bases from J, the gap between germline ends came to 9 bases. The CDR3 contains 13 residues. The germline CDR1 and CDR2 sequences are LNHDA and SQIVND (reference sequence). The CDR3 DNA is TGTGCCAGTAGTATGGGTGGGGTCACTGAAGCTTTCTTT. It codes for CASSMGGVTEAFF.

V is TRBV7-6 and J is TRBJ1-4; 7 bases fit TRBD1. Trimming removed 3 bases from V and 3 bases from J; junction bases left unmatched: 4. The CDR3 runs 15 residues. Germline CDR1 and CDR2: SGHVS and FNYEAQ. The CDR3 DNA sequence: TGTGCCAGCAGCTTGGACAGGAGGGCTAATGAAAAACTGTTTTTT. It yields the protein CASSLDRRANEKLFF. Complete variable domain (other parts from reference TRBV7-6 and TRBJ1-4): GAGVSQSPRYKVTKRGQDVALRCDPISGHVSLYWYRQALGQGPEFLTYFNYEAQQDKSGLPNDRFSAERPEGSISTLTIQRTEQRDSAMYRCASSLDRRANEKLFFGSGTQLSVL.

The gene calls are TRBV19 and TRBJ1-2, with TRBD1 matching over 8 bases. Germline V lookup: CDR1 LNHDA, CDR2 SQIVND (reference sequence). J lost 7 bases, V lost 2 bases, and 6 bases had no gene match. CDR3 length equals 14 residues. CDR3 region: CASSIRTGYGGYTF. Here the CDR3 DNA reads TGTGCCAGTAGTATACGGACAGGGTATGGTGGCTACACCTTC.

This clone showed up just once. The rearrangement uses TRBV27 and TRBJ2-3; either TRBD1 or TRBD2 may fit D (5 bases each). V was trimmed by 3 bases and J by 1 base, leaving 14 bases between them. This CDR3 has 16 residues. CDR1 is MNHEY and CDR2 is SMNVEV in the germline V gene (reference sequence). The chain's CDR3 is CASSLGDLGGTDTQYF. CDR3 DNA: TGTGCCAGCAGTTTGGGGGACCTTGGAGGCACAGATACGCAGTATTTT.

The rearrangement links TRBV2 to TRBJ1-5, with no clear D. The CDR3 has 15 residues. Trimming shortened V by 6 bases and J by 0 bases, and 12 bases separated the two germline ends. Germline CDR1 and CDR2: SNHLY and FYNNEI. This CDR3 reads CASSSWAASNQPQHF. CDR3 coding DNA: TGTGCCAGCAGCTCCTGGGCAGCTAGCAATCAGCCCCAGCATTTT. The entire variable domain, with the rest obtained from reference TRBV2 and TRBJ1-5, is as follows: EPEVTQTPSHQVTQMGQEVILRCVPISNHLYFYWYRQILGQKVEFLVSFYNNEISEKSEIFDDQFSVERPDGSNFTLKIRSTKLEDSAMYFCASSSWAASNQPQHFGDGTRLSIL.

This clone came up a few times. This chain links TRBV19 with TRBJ2-3; 12 positions match TRBD2. The junction had 7 bases not matched to a gene; V was cut back by 4 bases and J by 2 bases. Germline V gene lookup returns CDR1 LNHDA and CDR2 SQIVND (reference sequence). The length of the CDR3 is 17 residues. CDR3 loop: CASSTGTSGSSTDTQYF. The CDR3 DNA reads as TGTGCCAGTAGTACCGGGACTAGCGGGTCGTCCACAGATACGCAGTATTTT. Together with reference TRBV19 and TRBJ2-3, the CDR3 gives the full variable domain: DGGITQSPKYLFRKEGQNVTLSCEQNLNHDAMYWYRQDPGQGLRLIYYSQIVNDFQKGDIAEGYSVSREKKESFPLTVTSAQKNPTAFYLCASSTGTSGSSTDTQYFGPGTRLTVL.

The V gene is TRBV19, the J gene TRBJ1-5; 9 bases agree with TRBD1. The germline CDR1 and CDR2 sequences are LNHDA and SQIVND (reference sequence). V was pared by 6 bases and J by 1 base, with 25 bases of the junction left unmatched. The CDR3 has 22 residues. CDR3 in DNA: TGTGCCAGTAGCCGATTGGGGGTTCGGGGGTGCACAGGGGGCCCCAGCAATCAGCCCCAGCATTTT. Translated, it gives CASSRLGVRGCTGGPSNQPQHF.

The rearrangement links TRBV4-1 to TRBJ2-1, with 10 bases that match TRBD2. The trim removed 0 bases at V and 5 bases at J, leaving 13 bases unmatched. The germline CDR1 and CDR2 sequences are MGHRA and YSYEKL. The CDR3 is 19 amino acids. The CDR3: CASSQDLAGARLYHNEQFF. The CDR3 DNA is TGCGCCAGCAGCCAAGATCTAGCGGGAGCCCGACTTTATCACAATGAGCAGTTCTTC.

The CDR3, as DNA: TGTGCCACTCACTACCGTACAGGGGGCGCAGTGCTTAGCAATCAGCCCCAGCATTTT. Encoded protein: CATHYRTGGAVLSNQPQHF. The chain joins TRBV28 to TRBJ1-5; 9 bases agree with TRBD1. The junction had 19 bases not matched to a gene; V was cut back by 10 bases and J by 0 bases. Germline CDR1 reads MDHEN; CDR2 reads SYDVKM. CDR3 length equals 19 residues.

In its sample, this clone was seen once. The V and J genes are TRBV6-5 and TRBJ2-7, with D hard to call. The germline V and J ends were trimmed by 0 bases and 0 bases, with 6 bases remaining between them. There are 14 residues in the CDR3. Germline assignment: CDR1 MNHEY and CDR2 SVGAGI. Here the CDR3 DNA reads TGTGCCAGCAGTTACTCAGGGCTCTCCTACGAGCAGTACTTC. Protein product: CASSYSGLSYEQYF.

The chain carries TRBV4-1 and TRBJ2-1; possibly TRBD1 or TRBD2 for D (5 bases each). The germline gives CDR1 MGHRA, CDR2 YSYEKL. The CDR3 extends over 15 amino acids. Trimming took off 3 bases at V and 7 bases at J, with 16 bases between the two ends. DNA for the CDR3: TGCGCCAGCAGCCAGGGACCGGGCCCACGAAATGAGCAGTTCTTC. Amino acid sequence: CASSQGPGPRNEQFF.

This chain connects TRBV6-6 to TRBJ2-2; 7 bases align to TRBD2. The CDR3 runs to 14 residues. V lost 5 bases, J lost 5 bases, and 5 bases stayed unmatched. Germline CDR1 reads MNHNY; CDR2 reads SVGAGI (reference sequence). For the CDR3, the DNA is TGTGCCAGCAGTCCCCAGCGGGATACCGGGGAGCTGTTTTTT. Translating gives CASSPQRDTGELFF.

This sequence joins TRBV19 and TRBJ1-5, with D maybe TRBD1 (6 bases). The CDR3 is 13 amino acids. CDR1 is LNHDA and CDR2 is SQIVND in the germline V gene (reference sequence). Deletions cut 7 bases from V and 4 bases from J, with 11 bases between. CDR3 loop: CASTLQGNQPQHF. CDR3 in DNA: TGTGCCAGTACCCTACAGGGAAATCAGCCCCAGCATTTT.

The V call is TRBV6-1, the J call TRBJ2-7; D is undetermined. Germline CDR1 and CDR2: MNHNS and SASEGT. The V gene lost 6 bases and the J gene lost 4 bases, with 10 bases spanning the gap. This CDR3 region has 12 residues. The CDR3 DNA sequence: TGTGCCAGCAGGGGAAGGGTGTACGAGCAGTACTTC. Translated: CASRGRVYEQYF.

J is TRBJ1-2 and V is TRBV5-6, with D uncertain. Germline CDR1 reads SGHDT; CDR2 reads YYEEEE. V was shortened by 1 base and J by 4 bases, with 8 bases between the two germline ends. The CDR3 has 13 amino acids. The CDR3 coding sequence is TGTGCCAGCAGCTTGCGAGGTCCCTATGGCTACACCTTC. Translated: CASSLRGPYGYTF. Based on the CDR3 plus reference TRBV5-6 and TRBJ1-2, the full variable domain is DAGVTQSPTHLIKTRGQQVTLRCSPKSGHDTVSWYQQALGQGPQFIFQYYEEEERQRGNFPDRFSGHQFPNYSSELNVNALLLGDSALYLCASSLRGPYGYTFGSGTRLTVV.

The V call is TRBV7-3, the J call TRBJ2-1, with 10 nucleotides matching TRBD2. There are 16 residues in the CDR3. The germline V gene has CDR1 SGHTA and CDR2 FQGTGA. The V gene end was trimmed by 5 bases and the J gene end by 8 bases; junction bases not matched to a gene: 12. CDR3 in DNA: TGTGCCAGCAGCCCTCAGAGCGGGAGGGCCTCCGATGAGCAGTTCTTC. The encoded protein is CASSPQSGRASDEQFF.

This clone was counted a single time. This sequence joins TRBV5-5 and TRBJ2-2; 7 nucleotides line up with TRBD1. V gave up 4 bases and J gave up 4 bases; unmatched junction bases: 10. In germline, CDR1 is SGHKS, CDR2 YYEKEE (reference sequence). This CDR3 is built from 16 residues. CDR3 sequence: CASSVTLDRTTGELFF. The CDR3 DNA sequence: TGTGCCAGCAGCGTGACCCTGGACAGGACCACCGGGGAGCTGTTTTTT. The full variable domain, in which reference TRBV5-5 and TRBJ2-2 provide the parts outside the CDR3, is DAGVTQSPTHLIKTRGQQVTLRCSPISGHKSVSWYQQVLGQGPQFIFQYYEKEERGRGNFPDRFSARQFPNYSSELNVNALLLGDSALYLCASSVTLDRTTGELFFGEGSRLTVL.

This clone was detected only once. V is TRBV19 and J is TRBJ2-2; perhaps D is TRBD1 or TRBD2 (5 bases each). Between the trimmed V and J ends, which lost 0 bases and 3 bases, there was a span of 11 bases. The germline V gene encodes CDR1 LNHDA and CDR2 SQIVND (reference sequence). The CDR3 loop spans 16 amino acids. Here the CDR3 reads CASSIEGRIDTGELFF. As DNA, the CDR3 is TGTGCCAGTAGTATAGAGGGACGGATCGACACCGGGGAGCTGTTTTTT.

The rearrangement joins TRBV6-1 to TRBJ1-1, with 7 bases identical to TRBD1. The germline gives CDR1 MNHNS, CDR2 SASEGT. Trimming removed 4 bases from V and 4 bases from J; junction bases left unmatched: 9. The CDR3 extends over 15 amino acids. In DNA form, the CDR3 reads TGTGCCAGCAGTGCCATCGACAGGGCCGGCACTGAAGCTTTCTTT. Its protein product is CASSAIDRAGTEAFF.

The chain links TRBV19 to TRBJ2-7; 13 positions agree with TRBD2. The CDR3 has 15 amino acids. Germline-derived CDR1 and CDR2 are LNHDA and SQIVND (reference sequence). Trimming removed 6 bases from V and 2 bases from J; junction bases left unmatched: 4. The CDR3 sequence: CASRELAGGPYEQYF. DNA of the CDR3: TGTGCCAGTAGGGAACTAGCGGGAGGGCCCTACGAGCAGTACTTC.

The genes are TRBV29-1 and TRBJ1-1, with D possibly matching TRBD1 (5 bases). V lost 7 bases and J lost 6, with 33 bases in between. The germline gives CDR1 SQVTM, CDR2 ANQGSEA. The CDR3 is made up of 18 amino acids. CDR3 DNA: TGCAGCGCCCTGGGGCCCATTACCCGGGACTCCTTTTGGGCTGAAGCTTTCTTT. It translates to CSALGPITRDSFWAEAFF.

This chain connects TRBV7-3 to TRBJ2-1; 9 bases fit TRBD2. V was pared by 2 bases and J by 0 bases, with 8 bases of the junction left unmatched. Germline CDR1 and CDR2: SGHTA and FQGTGA. CDR3 length equals 18 residues. As DNA, the CDR3 is TGTGCCAGCAGCTTAGCGGCGGCTAGCGGGGTCTCCTACAATGAGCAGTTCTTC. Translating gives CASSLAAASGVSYNEQFF.

The genes are TRBV9 and TRBJ1-3; D remains ambiguous. Germline CDR1 SGDLS, CDR2 YYNGEE. The CDR3 runs to 15 residues. The V and J ends lost 3 bases and 4 bases respectively, with 14 bases between them. The CDR3 protein is CASSAQPPPGNTIYF. DNA for the CDR3: TGTGCCAGCAGCGCTCAGCCCCCTCCGGGAAACACCATATATTTT.

The chain is built from TRBV6-5 and TRBJ2-7, with 8 positions matching TRBD1. This CDR3 has 15 amino acids. Germline V gene lookup returns CDR1 MNHEY and CDR2 SVGAGI. V shed 1 base, J shed 5 bases, and the junction held 7 bases outside the gene matches. CDR3: CASSYLGMTGDEQYF. CDR3 in DNA: TGTGCCAGCAGTTACTTGGGCATGACAGGGGACGAGCAGTACTTC.

In its sample, this clone was seen once. The rearrangement links TRBV30 to TRBJ1-2; D is unclear. Trimming pared 0 bases from V and 7 bases from J, leaving 12 bases between. From germline, CDR1 is GTSNPN and CDR2 SVGIG (reference sequence). The CDR3 sequence is 13 residues long. The CDR3 nucleotides read TGTGCCTGGAGTGTACAGTTGGGGTCTGGCTACACCTTC. Its translation: CAWSVQLGSGYTF.

The chain joins TRBV6-6 to TRBJ2-5; 9 bases line up with TRBD2. The J call may be incorrect, as the DNA end agrees better with TRBJ2-7. The CDR3 has 13 amino acids. CDR1 and CDR2 (germline): MNHNY, SVGAGI (reference sequence). In DNA, the CDR3 is TGTGCCAGCGTGGAGCGGGAGGCCTACGAGCAGTACTTC. The encoded protein is CASVEREAYEQYF.

The rearrangement links TRBV28 to TRBJ2-7; 11 nucleotides align to TRBD1. There are 13 residues in the CDR3. Germline CDR1 and CDR2: MDHEN and SYDVKM. V shed 6 bases and J 2 bases; nucleotides not matched to a gene: 0. The CDR3 bases are TGTGCCAGCAGGGGACAGGGGGCCTACGAGCAGTACTTC. Translated, it gives CASRGQGAYEQYF.

The chain employs TRBV18 and TRBJ1-4, with D uncertain. This CDR3 comprises 15 residues. Germline V gene lookup returns CDR1 KGHSH and CDR2 LQKENI. Trimming stripped 3 bases from V and 10 bases from J, with 18 bases between. CDR3 DNA: TGTGCCAGCTCACCCCCCGCCGGGAACGTCGGAAAACTGTTTTTT. This gives the protein CASSPPAGNVGKLFF.

V gene TRBV7-2 combines with J gene TRBJ1-2; D possibly corresponds to TRBD1 (6 bases). Trimming removed 2 bases at V and 4 bases at J, with 11 bases between. In germline, CDR1 is SGHTA, CDR2 FQGNSA. The CDR3 is made up of 14 amino acids. CDR3 bases: TGTGCCAGCAGCTTAACCCCAGGGGTCTATGGCTACACCTTC. This codes for CASSLTPGVYGYTF.

V and J are TRBV6-1 and TRBJ1-2, with D unclear. Trimming cost V 6 bases and J 6 bases, with 17 bases left between them. Germline lookup yields CDR1 MNHNS and CDR2 SASEGT. The CDR3 has 14 amino acids. CDR3 DNA: TGTGCCAGCAGCCGTACCCCTGGCCCCCATGGCTACACCTTC. Translating it yields CASSRTPGPHGYTF.

The count of this clone is one. The chain couples TRBV2 to TRBJ2-5; D possibly corresponds to TRBD1 (5 bases). Trimming cost V 3 bases and J 4 bases, with 12 bases left between them. CDR3 length equals 14 residues. From germline, CDR1 is SNHLY and CDR2 FYNNEI. This chain's CDR3 is CASSEGYRSETQYF. The CDR3 DNA follows: TGTGCCAGCAGTGAGGGTTACAGGTCAGAGACCCAGTACTTC.

The count of this clone is one. The J gene is TRBJ1-2, the V gene TRBV29-1; D call uncertain. Germline V lookup: CDR1 SQVTM, CDR2 ANQGSEA. This CDR3 comprises 15 residues. V gave up 0 bases and J gave up 4 bases, with 15 bases separating them. The CDR3 sequence is CSVEDVRAFSYGYTF. CDR3 nucleotide sequence: TGCAGCGTTGAAGATGTAAGGGCATTTTCCTATGGCTACACCTTC.